A single sample gave rise to the 28 T cell receptor beta chains below, sequenced in a study of T cell responses to AZD1222 COVID-19 vaccine. TCRdb keeps only in-frame clones here, not all; method: immunoSEQ multiplex PCR. The sample has 80,000 to 90,000 clones, about 92% seen once. This specimen consisted of peripheral blood, obtained on day 0 of AZD1222 vaccination. Receptors were obtained from an adult in good health.

The chain combines TRBV27 with TRBJ2-7; 7 bases map to TRBD2. CDR3 length equals 15 residues. The junction had 7 bases not matched to a gene; V was cut back by 5 bases and J by 0 bases. The germline gives CDR1 MNHEY, CDR2 SMNVEV (reference sequence). The CDR3 loop is CASSNEGGLSYEQYF. CDR3 nucleotide sequence: TGTGCCAGCAGTAATGAGGGAGGGCTCTCCTACGAGCAGTACTTC.

The gene calls are TRBV27 and TRBJ1-5, with D possibly TRBD1 on 5 matching bases. Germline CDR1 is MNHEY and CDR2 is SMNVEV (reference sequence). V lost 4 bases and J 2 bases, leaving 9 bases between the germline ends. The CDR3 loop spans 14 amino acids. As DNA, the CDR3 is TGTGCCAGCAGTTACCGGGGCGGCAATCAGCCCCAGCATTTT. This translates into CASSYRGGNQPQHF.

The chain couples TRBV5-5 to TRBJ2-7; no clear D. Germline CDR1 reads SGHKS; CDR2 reads YYEKEE (reference sequence). The V gene lost 0 bases and the J gene lost 3 bases, with 10 bases spanning the gap. CDR3 length: 14 amino acids. In DNA, the CDR3 is TGTGCCAGCAGCTTGGGTTCCACCAACTACGAGCAGTACTTC. This sequence encodes CASSLGSTNYEQYF.

This chain links TRBV10-3 with TRBJ2-6; 10 nucleotides match TRBD1. Losses at the gene ends were 6 bases for V and 0 bases for J; bases not matched to a gene: 5. The CDR3 totals 17 residues. Germline CDR1 is ENHRY and CDR2 is SYGVKD. The CDR3 reads CAIRRDRGFSGANVLTF. The CDR3 nucleotides are TGTGCCATCAGGCGGGACAGGGGATTCTCTGGGGCCAACGTCCTGACTTTC.

This clone was observed a single time. The J gene is TRBJ1-1, the V gene TRBV18, with a possible D match to TRBD1 (6 bases). CDR1 is KGHSH, CDR2 LQKENI, per germline. Trimming pared 0 bases from V and 10 bases from J, leaving 18 bases between. The CDR3 totals 15 residues. The CDR3 here is CASSPPVTGARVAFF. CDR3 DNA: TGTGCCAGCTCACCACCGGTAACGGGGGCCCGAGTAGCTTTCTTT.

The rearrangement links TRBV5-1 to TRBJ1-4, with a tentative D call TRBD1 (6 bases). Germline V CDR1 and CDR2: SGHRS, YFSETQ. The V end lost 5 bases, the J end lost 4 bases, and 18 bases lay between the germline ends. This CDR3 comprises 16 residues. CDR3 nucleotides: TGCGCCAGCAGAGCACGAGCCGGGACAAGTAATGAAAAACTGTTTTTT. Its protein is CASRARAGTSNEKLFF.

Regarding this clone: The same CDR3 can be traced to other DNA sequences in this sample. V and J are TRBV5-6 and TRBJ1-2; D gene unclear. Germline loops: CDR1 SGHDT, CDR2 YYEEEE. This CDR3 comprises 15 residues. The V gene lost 0 bases and the J gene lost 0 bases, with 9 bases spanning the gap. The DNA of the CDR3 is TGTGCCAGCAGCTTGGGCGCAGGCGCTAACTATGGCTACACCTTC. Its protein product is CASSLGAGANYGYTF.

V usage is TRBV29-1 and J usage is TRBJ1-2; 7 bases are a match to TRBD1. V was clipped by 6 bases and J by 7 bases; unmatched bases: 8. The CDR3 loop spans 12 amino acids. Per the germline V gene, CDR1 is SQVTM and CDR2 is ANQGSEA. CDR3 DNA sequence: TGCAGCGTAGCCGGGACAGAAAGTGGCTACACCTTC. Translating gives CSVAGTESGYTF.

The chain recombines TRBV10-1 with TRBJ2-2; possibly TRBD1 for D (6 bases). The CDR3 is 14 amino acids. The V end was cut by 2 bases, the J end by 4 bases, with 8 bases between. The V gene's germline CDR1 is WNHNN and CDR2 SYGVQD (reference sequence). The CDR3 is CASSEIGGTGELFF. The CDR3 nucleotides are TGCGCCAGCAGTGAGATAGGGGGCACCGGGGAGCTGTTTTTT.

The chain combines TRBV29-1 with TRBJ2-7, with D maybe TRBD1 (5 bases). Looked up from germline, CDR1 is SQVTM and CDR2 is ANQGSEA. There are 17 residues in the CDR3. V was pared by 7 bases and J by 4 bases, with 29 bases between. CDR3 protein: CSAKGTLTDLNGYEQYF. CDR3 in DNA: TGCAGCGCCAAGGGTACCCTGACAGATCTTAACGGATACGAGCAGTACTTC.

A single count supports this clone. The chain uses TRBV2 and TRBJ1-1; D remains unclear. V lost 1 base, J lost 4 bases, and 4 bases lay in between. Germline assignment: CDR1 SNHLY and CDR2 FYNNEI. CDR3 length: 12 amino acids. The CDR3 nucleotides read TGTGCCAGCAGTGAAGGGAGCACTGAAGCTTTCTTT. Translation gives CASSEGSTEAFF.

V gene TRBV19 combines with J gene TRBJ2-1; the match to TRBD2 covers 8 bases. The ends lost 5 bases at V and 3 bases at J; junction bases unmatched: 6. Germline V gene data show CDR1 as LNHDA and CDR2 as SQIVND (reference sequence). The CDR3 length is 15 residues. CDR3 amino acids: CASSFPGLDYNEQFF. The CDR3 DNA is TGTGCCAGTAGTTTCCCGGGACTAGACTACAATGAGCAGTTCTTC. Filled out from reference TRBV19 and TRBJ2-1, the complete variable domain reads DGGITQSPKYLFRKEGQNVTLSCEQNLNHDAMYWYRQDPGQGLRLIYYSQIVNDFQKGDIAEGYSVSREKKESFPLTVTSAQKNPTAFYLCASSFPGLDYNEQFFGPGTRLTVL.

The genes are TRBV7-9 and TRBJ2-7, with D uncertain. Germline V gives CDR1 SEHNR, CDR2 FQNEAQ (reference sequence). CDR3 length: 13 amino acids. Trimming took 5 bases from V and 0 from J, leaving 8 bases between them. CDR3 sequence reads: CASSPSASYEQYF. In DNA form, the CDR3 reads TGTGCCAGCAGCCCCTCAGCCTCCTACGAGCAGTACTTC.

This CDR3 is CASNLPGQRWETQYF. As DNA, the CDR3 is TGTGCCAGCAATCTGCCGGGACAGAGATGGGAGACCCAGTACTTC. V gene TRBV6-4 combines with J gene TRBJ2-5; 7 bases fit TRBD1. CDR1 and CDR2 from the germline V gene are MRHNA and SNTAGT. The junction had 13 bases not matched to a gene; V was cut back by 7 bases and J by 5 bases. The CDR3 length is 15 residues.

V and J are TRBV2 and TRBJ1-1; 7 bases are a match to TRBD1. The V segment lost 6 bases and the J segment 1 base; nucleotides outside the gene matches: 5. CDR3 length equals 14 residues. Looked up from germline, CDR1 is SNHLY and CDR2 is FYNNEI. CDR3 coding DNA: TGTGCCAGCAGCGGGGGACAGCAGAACACTGAAGCTTTCTTT. This encodes CASSGGQQNTEAFF. Looking up the rest from reference TRBV2 and TRBJ1-1 gives the full variable domain: EPEVTQTPSHQVTQMGQEVILRCVPISNHLYFYWYRQILGQKVEFLVSFYNNEISEKSEIFDDQFSVERPDGSNFTLKIRSTKLEDSAMYFCASSGGQQNTEAFFGQGTRLTVV.

The chain recombines TRBV5-1 with TRBJ2-7; 8 bases map to TRBD2. There are 16 residues in the CDR3. CDR1 SGHRS and CDR2 YFSETQ come from the germline V gene. V trimming: 0 bases; J trimming: 1 base; junction bases outside the gene matches: 6. This chain's CDR3 is CASSLAGGTSSYEQYF. Written as DNA, the CDR3 is TGCGCCAGCAGCTTGGCCGGGGGGACTAGTTCCTACGAGCAGTACTTC.

The chain links TRBV5-5 to TRBJ1-1; D is unresolved. This CDR3 region has 12 residues. CDR1 is SGHKS and CDR2 is YYEKEE in the germline V gene (reference sequence). V gave up 1 base and J gave up 4 bases, with 5 bases separating them. CDR3 region: CASSLKGTEAFF. DNA of the CDR3: TGTGCCAGCAGCTTGAAGGGCACTGAAGCTTTCTTT.

The V and J genes are TRBV29-1 and TRBJ2-1, with 8 bases lining up with TRBD2. The germline gives CDR1 SQVTM, CDR2 ANQGSEA. Trimming took 5 bases from V and 4 from J; bases not matched to a gene: 10. This CDR3 is built from 15 residues. The chain's CDR3 is CSVIGGSSGYNEQFF. DNA of the CDR3: TGCAGCGTTATAGGAGGGTCTAGCGGGTACAATGAGCAGTTCTTC.

The chain is built from TRBV28 and TRBJ1-4; TRBD1 is a possible D gene (5 bases). Between the trimmed V and J ends, which lost 4 bases and 6 bases, there was a span of 18 bases. The germline gives CDR1 MDHEN, CDR2 SYDVKM. This CDR3 has 16 residues. The CDR3 DNA reads as TGTGCCAGCAGTTACCCCCCCGTGGGGCCGGATGAAAAACTGTTTTTT. Protein sequence: CASSYPPVGPDEKLFF.

V and J are TRBV5-1 and TRBJ1-2; no firm D call. Germline-derived CDR1 and CDR2 are SGHRS and YFSETQ. V lost 4 bases, J lost 13 bases, and 14 bases lay in between. This CDR3 spans 11 amino acids. The CDR3 loop reads CASSPPGPLTF. The DNA for the CDR3 is TGCGCCAGCAGCCCACCAGGACCCCTCACCTTC.

The chain is built from TRBV6-6 and TRBJ2-1; weak D call: TRBD2 (9 bases). Trimming left V 5 bases short and J 8 bases short, with 28 bases between. Germline values: CDR1 MNHNY, CDR2 SVGAGI (reference sequence). The CDR3 runs 18 residues. The CDR3 nucleotides are TGTGCCAGCAGTCGACAGGGGTTAGGAGCGGGGGGCCCTCATGAGCAGTTCTTC. Its translation is CASSRQGLGAGGPHEQFF.

The genes are TRBV5-1 and TRBJ2-7; TRBD2 aligns across 7 bases. Per the germline V gene, CDR1 is SGHRS and CDR2 is YFSETQ. Unmatched junction bases numbered 3, after V lost 4 bases and J lost 5 bases. The CDR3 is made up of 12 amino acids. CDR3 residues: CASSISGDEQYF. The CDR3 DNA reads TGCGCCAGCAGCATCAGCGGGGACGAGCAGTACTTC.

The chain links TRBV28 to TRBJ2-7; TRBD2 matches at 7 bases. This CDR3 comprises 16 residues. Losses at the gene ends were 6 bases for V and 3 bases for J; bases not matched to a gene: 14. Germline values: CDR1 MDHEN, CDR2 SYDVKM. The CDR3 loop reads CASSVGGSGLYYEQYF. The CDR3 DNA follows: TGTGCCAGCAGCGTTGGGGGTAGCGGGCTCTACTACGAGCAGTACTTC.

The chain employs TRBV12-3 or TRBV12-4 and TRBJ2-3, with a tentative D call TRBD2 (6 bases). V lost 6 bases, J lost 5 bases, and 12 bases lay in between. CDR3 length: 13 residues. CDR3 bases: TGTGCCAGCAGCTACCGGGGGATAGATACGCAGTATTTT. This codes for CASSYRGIDTQYF.

This chain links TRBV4-1 with TRBJ1-2; 10 positions match TRBD1. The CDR3 consists of 15 residues. Germline CDR1 is MGHRA and CDR2 is YSYEKL. Trimming cost V 4 bases and J 5 bases; bases outside gene matches: 7. The CDR3 DNA reads as TGCGCCAGCAGCCCCCGGGACAGGGGAATTTATGGCTACACCTTC. Translation: CASSPRDRGIYGYTF.

The chain has TRBV5-4 and TRBJ1-4; 7 positions match TRBD1. V shed 4 bases and J 5 bases; nucleotides not matched to a gene: 8. Germline V gene lookup returns CDR1 SGHNT and CDR2 YYREEE (reference sequence). This CDR3 is 15 amino acids long. CDR3 in DNA: TGTGCCAGCAGCGGATCCGGGACAGAGAATGAAAAACTGTTTTTT. Translation gives CASSGSGTENEKLFF.

This chain links TRBV7-9 with TRBJ1-2; D perhaps matches TRBD1 (5 bases). The V gene lost 3 bases and the J gene lost 8 bases, with 10 bases spanning the gap. The CDR3 spans 12 residues. Germline loops: CDR1 SEHNR, CDR2 FQNEAQ (reference sequence). In DNA form, the CDR3 reads TGTGCCAGCAGCTTTGGGACGGGCGGCTACACCTTC. As protein: CASSFGTGGYTF.

The chain combines TRBV19 with TRBJ1-1; D possibly corresponds to TRBD1 (5 bases). CDR3 size: 15 residues. V was pared by 6 bases and J by 0 bases, with 14 bases between. Looked up from germline, CDR1 is LNHDA and CDR2 is SQIVND (reference sequence). Here the CDR3 DNA reads TGTGCCAGTAGCACCAGACAGAGAATGAACACTGAAGCTTTCTTT. Translating gives CASSTRQRMNTEAFF.